The rows below give T cell receptor beta chains drawn from one sample of a study of T cells in Graves' hyperthyroidism and ophthalmopathy. TCRdb reanalysed the multiplex PCR reads using MiXCR and keeps one entry per CDR3 protein. The sample lists about 620,000 distinct CDR3 sequences, 16% occurring once. Sequencing was performed on blood. The receptor set was obtained from a woman aged 25 to 45 with Graves' hyperthyroidism. The CDR3 runs from the conserved cysteine through the conserved F or W. A D gene is named only where the DNA matches it firmly. Clone size is given for some rows only: seen once, a few or many times, or a class if the clone is expanded.

>TRBJ2-7|-|-|TRBV4-2|16
CASSQDSPANSYEQYF
TGTGCCAGCAGCCAAGATTCCCCGGCAAACTCCTACGAGCAGTACTTC
>TRBJ1-6|TRBD1|-|TRBV12-3/TRBV12-4|17
CASRRDRASSYNSPLHF
TGTGCCAGCAGGCGGGACAGGGCGAGCTCCTATAATTCACCCCTCCACTTT
>TRBJ1-3|-|many|TRBV14|17
CASSQDIAGVFGNTIYF
TGTGCCAGCAGCCAAGATATCGCAGGGGTCTTTGGAAACACCATATATTTT
>TRBJ2-7|-|-|TRBV20-1|12
CSATRGYYEQYF
TGCAGTGCCACCCGGGGATACTACGAGCAGTACTTC
>TRBJ2-5|TRBD2|many|TRBV7-8|14
CASRTGTSVETQYF
TGTGCCAGCAGGACAGGGACTAGCGTGGAGACCCAGTACTTC
>TRBJ2-7|-|few|TRBV20-1|13
CSARALQSYEQYF
TGCAGTGCTAGGGCCCTCCAGTCCTACGAGCAGTACTTC
>TRBJ2-4|-|-|TRBV19|12
CASSMDRIIQYF
TGTGCCAGTAGTATGGACCGAATAATTCAGTACTTC
>TRBJ2-5|TRBD2|few|TRBV30|19
CAWSEPAGTSDLPQETQYF
TGTGCCTGGAGCGAACCGGCTGGGACTAGTGACTTACCGCAAGAGACCCAGTACTTC
>TRBJ2-7|-|few|TRBV4-1|15
CASSQGTRDFFEQYF
TGCGCCAGCAGCCAAGGGACGCGGGATTTTTTCGAGCAGTACTTC
>TRBJ1-6|-|many|TRBV28|19
CASSRSLRAGSSYNSPLHF
TGTGCCAGCAGTAGATCCCTTAGGGCAGGAAGCTCCTATAATTCACCCCTCCACTTT
>TRBJ2-2|TRBD1|few|TRBV19|17
CASTTGTGEPNTGELFF
TGTGCCAGTACCACCGGGACAGGGGAACCAAACACCGGGGAGCTGTTTTTT
>TRBJ2-7|-|few|TRBV11-3|16
CASSLGPSPSYGEQYF
TGTGCCAGCAGCTTAGGACCGAGCCCTAGCTACGGCGAGCAGTACTTC
>TRBJ1-1|-|few|TRBV3-1|14
CASSQLRKNPWAFF
TGTGCCAGCAGCCAACTCCGTAAAAACCCGTGGGCTTTCTTT
>TRBJ2-5|-|many|TRBV20-1|14
CSAWTVGSSGTQYF
TGCAGTGCCTGGACAGTTGGGTCCTCGGGGACCCAGTACTTC
>TRBJ1-1|-|many|TRBV11-3|14
CASSSEYGDTEAFF
TGTGCCAGCAGCTCGGAGTACGGGGACACTGAAGCTTTCTTT
>TRBJ2-7|-|few|TRBV13|15
CASSFTSTHRGEQYF
TGTGCCAGCAGTTTCACTTCGACACACAGAGGCGAGCAGTACTTC
>TRBJ2-1|-|once|TRBV19|16
CASSPWVVQGLHEQFF
TGTGCCAGTAGTCCCTGGGTTGTTCAGGGGTTACACGAGCAGTTCTTC
>TRBJ2-5|TRBD1|many|TRBV4-2|15
CASSRGTGEQETQYF
TGTGCCAGCAGCCGCGGGACAGGGGAGCAAGAGACCCAGTACTTC
>TRBJ2-5|TRBD1|many|TRBV20-1|15
CSASDGQGARETQYF
TGCAGTGCTAGTGATGGACAGGGGGCGCGAGAGACCCAGTACTTC
>TRBJ2-7|-|-|TRBV6-2/TRBV6-3|13
CASSPTAFSEQYF
TGTGCCAGCAGTCCCACGGCATTTAGCGAGCAGTACTTC
>TRBJ2-2|-|many|TRBV12-3/TRBV12-4|12
CACSEHTGELFF
TGTGCCTGTTCCGAGCACACCGGGGAGCTGTTTTTT
>TRBJ2-7|-|-|TRBV24-1|16
CATSESGGGGGYEQYF
TGTGCCACCAGTGAATCCGGAGGTGGAGGGGGCTACGAGCAGTACTTC
>TRBJ2-5|TRBD2|many|TRBV20-1|19
CSAFPLAGGPGGGQETQYF
TGCAGTGCCTTTCCCCTGGCGGGAGGTCCCGGGGGAGGTCAAGAGACCCAGTACTTC
>TRBJ2-5|TRBD2|-|TRBV30|13
CAWDLAGGQTQYF
TGTGCCTGGGACCTAGCGGGAGGGCAGACCCAGTACTTC
>TRBJ1-5|TRBD1|-|TRBV27|15
CASSDPGTGDQPQHF
TGTGCCAGCAGCGACCCCGGGACAGGGGATCAGCCCCAGCATTTT
>TRBJ2-7|TRBD2|many|TRBV5-1|16
CASSTVTSGSSYEQYF
TGCGCCAGCAGCACCGTTACTAGCGGAAGCTCCTACGAGCAGTACTTC
>TRBJ2-1|TRBD2|-|TRBV9|18
CASSVLGGLGGGTGEQFF
TGTGCCAGCAGCGTTCTAGGGGGACTAGGAGGGGGAACTGGGGAGCAGTTCTTC
>TRBJ1-6|-|many|TRBV14|14
CASSQELGGSPLHF
TGTGCCAGCAGCCAAGAGTTAGGTGGCTCACCCCTCCACTTT
>TRBJ1-1|-|many|TRBV15|15
CATSRDGQNGAEAFF
TGTGCCACCAGCAGAGATGGACAGAACGGAGCTGAAGCTTTCTTT
>TRBJ2-4|-|many|TRBV28|16
CASSLGGRVGVHIQYF
TGTGCCAGCAGCTTAGGGGGGCGGGTAGGGGTACACATTCAGTACTTC
>TRBJ1-1|-|-|TRBV28|11
CASNHVTEAFF
TGTGCCAGCAATCATGTCACTGAAGCTTTCTTT
>TRBJ2-1|-|many|TRBV28|11
CAIGLRHEQFF
TGTGCCATCGGACTACGCCATGAGCAGTTCTTC
>TRBJ2-1|-|few|TRBV12-3/TRBV12-4|12
CASSITGPPLFF
TGTGCCAGCAGTATCACCGGTCCCCCGCTGTTCTTC
>TRBJ2-1|TRBD1|many|TRBV5-1|15
CASSSRGQAYNEQFF
TGCGCCAGCAGCTCCCGAGGACAGGCCTACAATGAGCAGTTCTTC
>TRBJ2-1|TRBD2|many|TRBV20-1|13
CSALAGINNEQFF
TGCAGTGCCTTAGCGGGCATCAACAATGAGCAGTTCTTC
>TRBJ2-3|TRBD1|-|TRBV30|15
CAWKAGTGEADTQCF
TGTGCCTGGAAAGCCGGGACAGGGGAGGCAGATACGCAGTGTTTT
>TRBJ2-1|TRBD1|few|TRBV7-9|20
CASSLDFIRGRSRSYNEQFF
TGTGCCAGCAGCTTAGATTTTATAAGGGGGCGATCCAGATCCTACAATGAGCAGTTCTTC
>TRBJ1-3|TRBD1|-|TRBV20-1|18
CSASPRTGRSLSGNTIYF
TGCAGTGCTAGCCCTCGGACAGGCCGCAGCCTCTCTGGAAACACCATATATTTT
>TRBJ2-3|TRBD2|many|TRBV28|16
CASSRRTSELPDTQYF
TGTGCCAGCAGCAGACGGACTAGCGAGTTGCCAGATACGCAGTATTTT
>TRBJ2-1|TRBD2|few|TRBV9|18
CASSVARGGSRSYNEQFF
TGTGCCAGCAGCGTAGCCCGGGGGGGGAGTAGGTCCTACAATGAGCAGTTCTTC
>TRBJ2-3|-|many|TRBV2|14
CASKKGIVTDTQYF
TGTGCCAGCAAAAAGGGCATAGTCACAGATACGCAGTATTTT